What follows is one TCR beta chain and its context. This entry is derived from a study of blood T cell repertoires in COVID-19. Across the whole study: T cells, B-cell-depleted T cells, or PBMCs provided the cDNA or gDNA that served as material.

In the original workflow: Quantification of nucleated cells was approximated via reference gene primer amplification. Measured with immunoSEQ multiplex PCR; TCRdb has only the in-frame clones, and not every one. V and J calls and clone size come straight from that table; D and trimming were deduced from the DNA. The data hold about 44,000 clones, with 80% to 95% observed a single time. The CDR3 runs to 16 residues. Looked up from germline, CDR1 is SSHAT and CDR2 is FNYEAQ (reference sequence). Trimming shortened V by 5 bases and J by 0 bases, and 14 bases separated the two germline ends. Sequencing was carried out using peripheral blood. This clonotype was sampled from a human donor in a cohort sampled during active COVID-19. The gene calls are TRBV7-7 and TRBJ1-3; a possible D gene is TRBD1 (6 bases). This CDR3 reads CASSQGSVSSGNTIYF. The CDR3 region has the DNA TGTGCCAGCAGCCAGGGGTCCGTGAGCTCTGGAAACACCATATATTTT.